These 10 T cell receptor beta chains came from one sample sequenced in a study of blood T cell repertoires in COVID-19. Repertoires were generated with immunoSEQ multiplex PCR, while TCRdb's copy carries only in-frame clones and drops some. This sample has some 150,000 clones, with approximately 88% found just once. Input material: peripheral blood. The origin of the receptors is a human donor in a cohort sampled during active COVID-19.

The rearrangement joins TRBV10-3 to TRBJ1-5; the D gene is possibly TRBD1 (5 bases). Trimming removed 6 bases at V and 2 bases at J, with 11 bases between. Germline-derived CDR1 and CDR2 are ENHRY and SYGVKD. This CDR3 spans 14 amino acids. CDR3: CAISSDNGNQPQHF. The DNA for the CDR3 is TGTGCCATCAGCTCGGACAACGGCAATCAGCCCCAGCATTTT.

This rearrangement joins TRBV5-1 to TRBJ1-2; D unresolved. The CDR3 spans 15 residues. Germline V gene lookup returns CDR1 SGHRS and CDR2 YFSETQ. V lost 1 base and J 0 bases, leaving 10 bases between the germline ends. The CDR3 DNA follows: TGCGCCAGCAGCTTGACCGGGTCAGCTAACTATGGCTACACCTTC. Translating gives CASSLTGSANYGYTF.

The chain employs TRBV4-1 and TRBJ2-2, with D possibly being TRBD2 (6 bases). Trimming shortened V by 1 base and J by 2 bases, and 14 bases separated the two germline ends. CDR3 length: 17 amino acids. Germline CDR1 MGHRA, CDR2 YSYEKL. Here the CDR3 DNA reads TGCGCCAGCAGCCAAGTAGCGCAGGGAGGAAACACCGGGGAGCTGTTTTTT. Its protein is CASSQVAQGGNTGELFF.

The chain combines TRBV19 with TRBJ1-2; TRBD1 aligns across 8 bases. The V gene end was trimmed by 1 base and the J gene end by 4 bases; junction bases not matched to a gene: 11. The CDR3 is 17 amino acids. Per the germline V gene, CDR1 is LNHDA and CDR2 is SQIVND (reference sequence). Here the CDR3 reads CASSIVRDRIIPYGYTF. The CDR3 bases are TGTGCCAGTAGTATAGTACGGGACAGGATCATTCCCTATGGCTACACCTTC.

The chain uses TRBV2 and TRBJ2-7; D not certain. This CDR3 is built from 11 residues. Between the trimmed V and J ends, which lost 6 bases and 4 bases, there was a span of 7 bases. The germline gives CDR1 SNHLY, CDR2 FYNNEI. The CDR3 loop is CASRPEYEQYV. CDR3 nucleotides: TGTGCCAGCAGGCCCGAGTACGAGCAGTACGTC.

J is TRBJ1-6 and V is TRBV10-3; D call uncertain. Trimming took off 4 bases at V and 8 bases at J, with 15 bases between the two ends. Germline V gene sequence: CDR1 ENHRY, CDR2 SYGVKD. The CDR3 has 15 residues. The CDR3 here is CAISAEVAWDSPLHF. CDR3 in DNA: TGTGCCATCAGTGCCGAAGTAGCGTGGGATTCACCCCTCCACTTT.

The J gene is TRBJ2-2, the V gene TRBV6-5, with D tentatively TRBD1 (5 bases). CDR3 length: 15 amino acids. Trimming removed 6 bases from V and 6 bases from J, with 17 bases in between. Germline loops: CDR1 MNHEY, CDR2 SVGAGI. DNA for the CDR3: TGTGCCAGCAGGGGGTTAGGCAGGGTGTCCGGGGAGCTGTTTTTT. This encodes CASRGLGRVSGELFF.

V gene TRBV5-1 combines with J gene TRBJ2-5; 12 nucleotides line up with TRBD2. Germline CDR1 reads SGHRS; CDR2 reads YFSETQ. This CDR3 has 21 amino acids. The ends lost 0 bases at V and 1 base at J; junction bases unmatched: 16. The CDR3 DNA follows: TGCGCCAGCAGCTTGGGTCTTGTGGCTGTGACTAGCGGGGGTAGCCAAGAGACCCAGTACTTC. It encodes CASSLGLVAVTSGGSQETQYF.

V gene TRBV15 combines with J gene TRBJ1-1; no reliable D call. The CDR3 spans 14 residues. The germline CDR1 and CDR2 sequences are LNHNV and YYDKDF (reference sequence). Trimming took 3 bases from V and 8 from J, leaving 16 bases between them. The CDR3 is CATSRPGGEQEAFF. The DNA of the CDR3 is TGTGCCACCAGCAGGCCGGGAGGTGAGCAGGAAGCTTTCTTT.

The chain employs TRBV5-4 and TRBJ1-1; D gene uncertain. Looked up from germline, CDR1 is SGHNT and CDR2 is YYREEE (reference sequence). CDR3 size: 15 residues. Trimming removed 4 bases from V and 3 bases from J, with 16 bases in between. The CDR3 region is CASSSQSAVDTEAFF. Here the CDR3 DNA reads TGTGCCAGCAGCAGCCAGTCGGCGGTCGACACTGAAGCTTTCTTT. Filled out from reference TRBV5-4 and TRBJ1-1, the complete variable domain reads ETGVTQSPTHLIKTRGQQVTLRCSSQSGHNTVSWYQQALGQGPQFIFQYYREEENGRGNFPPRFSGLQFPNYSSELNVNALELDDSALYLCASSSQSAVDTEAFFGQGTRLTVV.